A single T cell receptor (beta chain) is shown here with its context. The antigen remains undetermined. Time point denoted: blood 4 weeks post-SBRT, at nephrectomy. Documented treatment: 15 Gy SBRT to primary tumor, nephrectomy 4 weeks later. Nephrectomy followed 15 Gy stereotactic body radiation by 4 weeks. The tumor was a clear cell renal cell carcinoma. Libraries were prepared by immunoSEQ multiplex PCR; TCRdb keeps only in-frame clonotypes and omits some of them. The profile covers 150,000 to 200,000 clones, with around 89% appearing a single time and approximately 10% taken by the ten largest. CDR3 length: 16 residues. Germline V lookup: CDR1 SGHRS, CDR2 YFSETQ. V was shortened by 0 bases and J by 0 bases, with 11 bases between the two germline ends. This sample was taken from a study of radiation and T cells in renal cell carcinoma. Study-level findings and limits: From baseline, blood top tumor clonotypes peaked at 2 weeks post-radiation.

This sample comprised blood, obtained from a patient whose treatment included radiotherapy and nephrectomy. The rearrangement links TRBV5-1 to TRBJ2-3; no definite D call. The sequence was collected from a woman between 50 and 59 years old with renal cell carcinoma. The CDR3 nucleotides are TGCGCCAGCAGCTTGGGCGCGGTTCCCAGCACAGATACGCAGTATTTT. Translation gives CASSLGAVPSTDTQYF.